The 9 T cell receptor beta chains presented below share a single source sample, sequenced in a study of human T cells and chemical hapten exposure. One entry per CDR3 protein results from TCRdb running MiXCR on the RACE reads. The sample consists of approximately 340,000 distinct CDR3 sequences, 6% to 8.5% of them appearing once. Time point in this sample: patch test 1, 2 weeks after DPC sensitization. Noted treatment: therapeutic diphenylcyclopropenone sensitization with weekly scalp DPC. Sequenced material: whole blood, taken in connection with sensitization to the hapten diphenylcyclopropenone (DPC). The receptors come from a woman under 30 with alopecia areata. Some clones in this sample may be carry-over from other donors' samples.

The table lists this clonotype with many counts. The chain combines TRBV6-6 with TRBJ2-1; 11 bases fit TRBD2. The CDR3 spans 17 residues. CDR1 and CDR2 from the germline V gene are MNHNY and SVGAGI (reference sequence). The junction had 4 bases not matched to a gene; V was cut back by 0 bases and J by 3 bases. The CDR3 DNA reads as TGTGCCAGCAGTTACTCGGCTAGCGGGGGGATCTACAATGAGCAGTTCTTC. Translating gives CASSYSASGGIYNEQFF.

This clonotype was seen at least ten times. The conserved closing phenylalanine or tryptophan is absent in this CDR3, likely reflecting a read error. Because the CDR3's place on the DNA is in doubt, the DNA is left out and the CDR3 is given as listed by TCRdb. This rearrangement joins TRBV6-5 to TRBJ2-3; the tabulated D call, TRBD1, remains unverified against the DNA. Germline lookup yields CDR1 MNHEY and CDR2 SVGAGI. The CDR3 length equals 9 residues, ends included. The CDR3 loop is CASSGGGVR.

This chain uses TRBV9 with TRBJ1-4, with no clear D. Trimming removed 0 bases at V and 8 bases at J, with 11 bases between. CDR1 and CDR2 (germline): SGDLS, YYNGEE. The CDR3 is 14 residues long. The CDR3 bases are TGTGCCAGCAGCGTAGGATCTTCAAGGGAAAAACTGTTTTTT. Translated, it gives CASSVGSSREKLFF.

The J gene is TRBJ1-2, the V gene TRBV7-8, with 10 bases matching TRBD1. The V gene's germline CDR1 is SGHVS and CDR2 FQNEAQ. CDR3 size: 15 residues. J lost 2 bases, V lost 5 bases, and 5 bases had no gene match. The CDR3 sequence is CASSPWDRGNYGYTF. In DNA form, the CDR3 reads TGTGCCAGCAGCCCGTGGGACAGGGGAAACTATGGCTACACCTTC.

J is TRBJ2-6 and V is TRBV7-2; no reliable D call. The CDR3 length is 15 residues. V lost 5 bases, J lost 0 bases, and 8 bases lay in between. Germline CDR1 reads SGHTA; CDR2 reads FQGNSA. This chain's CDR3 is CASSPPRSGANVLTF. For the CDR3, the DNA is TGTGCCAGCAGCCCACCCCGCTCTGGGGCCAACGTCCTGACTTTC.

This clonotype was found many times. The rearrangement joins TRBV7-6 to TRBJ1-6; no reliable D call. Trimming pared 6 bases from V and 7 bases from J, leaving 10 bases between. Per germline, CDR1 SGHVS and CDR2 FNYEAQ. The CDR3 loop spans 13 amino acids. The CDR3 sequence: CASRGFRNSPLHF. In nucleotides, the CDR3 is TGTGCCAGCAGGGGTTTTCGGAATTCACCCCTCCACTTT.

V and J are TRBV11-1 and TRBJ1-1, with D unresolved. CDR3 length equals 15 residues. From germline, CDR1 is SGHAT and CDR2 FQDESV (reference sequence). Trimming took 0 bases from V and 4 from J, leaving 12 bases between them. The CDR3 here is CASSLALPVGTEAFF. The CDR3 nucleotides are TGTGCCAGCAGCTTAGCGCTACCCGTCGGCACTGAAGCTTTCTTT.

This clonotype has more than one count but fewer than ten. This chain joins TRBV12-3 or TRBV12-4 and TRBJ1-2; D is uncertain. The V and J ends lost 4 bases and 8 bases respectively, with 17 bases between them. The CDR3 spans 14 residues. The CDR3 sequence is CASSSHGVGNGYTF. CDR3 nucleotide sequence: TGTGCCAGCAGTTCTCATGGTGTGGGGAACGGCTACACCTTC.

The sample holds a few counts of this clonotype. This chain connects TRBV4-3 to TRBJ1-1; D uncertain. This CDR3 spans 16 amino acids. V was cut by 4 bases and J by 0 bases, with 15 bases left in between. Per the germline V gene, CDR1 is LGHNA and CDR2 is YSLEER. The CDR3 sequence: CASSPHLGRMNTEAFF. In nucleotides, the CDR3 is TGCGCCAGCAGCCCGCACTTGGGCAGGATGAACACTGAAGCTTTCTTT.